The 30 T cell receptor beta chains reported below all come from one sample, sequenced in a study of OX40 agonist ivuxolimab in advanced cancers. Method: immunoSEQ multiplex PCR; TCRdb's copy keeps in-frame clones and lacks some. The table lists around 53,000 clones, around nine tenths of them singletons. Material: CD4+ or CD8+ T cells sorted from blood, obtained in a trial of the OX40 agonist ivuxolimab. These receptors originate from an adult with an advanced solid tumor such as melanoma, head and neck, liver or kidney cancer.

V usage is TRBV7-8 and J usage is TRBJ2-3; no clear D. CDR1 and CDR2 (germline): SGHVS, FQNEAQ. V shed 0 bases and J shed 2 bases, with 9 bases lying between them. The CDR3 length is 15 residues. CDR3 amino acids: CASSLASASTDTQYF. In nucleotides, the CDR3 is TGTGCCAGCAGCTTAGCGAGCGCGTCCACAGATACGCAGTATTTT. Full variable domain (rest looked up from reference TRBV7-8 and TRBJ2-3): GAGVSQSPRYKVAKRGQDVALRCDPISGHVSLFWYQQALGQGPEFLTYFQNEAQLDKSGLPSDRFFAERPEGSVSTLKIQRTQQEDSAVYLCASSLASASTDTQYFGPGTRLTVL.

V gene TRBV11-1 combines with J gene TRBJ2-3, with 9 bases matching TRBD1. Trimming took 0 bases from V and 2 from J; bases not matched to a gene: 9. The CDR3 extends over 18 amino acids. Germline V CDR1 and CDR2: SGHAT, FQDESV (reference sequence). Written as DNA, the CDR3 is TGTGCCAGCAGCTTAGCGGGGACAGGGTTTTTTTCCACAGATACGCAGTATTTT. Its translation: CASSLAGTGFFSTDTQYF.

The chain couples TRBV28 to TRBJ2-5; no clear D gene. V lost 5 bases and J 2 bases, leaving 6 bases between the germline ends. Germline V gene sequence: CDR1 MDHEN, CDR2 SYDVKM. The CDR3 is 12 residues long. The DNA for the CDR3 is TGTGCCAGCAGTGGGGTTCAAGAGACCCAGTACTTC. It is translated as CASSGVQETQYF.

CDR3 nucleotide sequence: TGTGCCAGCTTGGGCGTGCCGGGGGGTTATGGCTACACCTTC. This codes for CASLGVPGGYGYTF. The rearrangement links TRBV5-4 to TRBJ1-2; TRBD1 might be the D (5 bases). Trimming pared 7 bases from V and 5 bases from J, leaving 18 bases between. CDR1 is SGHNT, CDR2 YYREEE, per germline (reference sequence). The CDR3 contains 14 residues.

The chain couples TRBV9 to TRBJ2-1; D perhaps matches TRBD1 (5 bases). This CDR3 has 13 amino acids. V lost 2 bases and J lost 7, with 10 bases in between. Looked up from germline, CDR1 is SGDLS and CDR2 is YYNGEE. The CDR3 spells CASSVGPRNEQFF. The CDR3 region has the DNA TGTGCCAGCAGCGTGGGGCCCCGGAATGAGCAGTTCTTC.

This clone was detected only a few times. This same CDR3 is encoded by further DNA sequences in the sample. The rearrangement links TRBV30 to TRBJ1-5; perhaps TRBD1 as D (5 bases). This CDR3 is 13 amino acids long. The germline V and J ends were trimmed by 5 bases and 4 bases, with 12 bases remaining between them. CDR1 GTSNPN and CDR2 SVGIG come from the germline V gene (reference sequence). CDR3 in DNA: TGTGCCTGGTCGTCCGGGGGAAATCAGCCCCAGCATTTT. Encoded protein: CAWSSGGNQPQHF.

The J gene is TRBJ1-1, the V gene TRBV5-5; no definite D call. V lost 0 bases and J lost 5, with 11 bases in between. Germline values: CDR1 SGHKS, CDR2 YYEKEE (reference sequence). The CDR3 is 14 residues long. Here the CDR3 DNA reads TGTGCCAGCAGCTTGGAAGGCTCCTTAACTGAAGCTTTCTTT. It codes for CASSLEGSLTEAFF.

The rearrangement uses TRBV5-3 and TRBJ2-3; the match to TRBD2 covers 7 bases. TRBV5-3 is identified as an open reading frame with a role that is uncertain. Germline trimming cut 0 bases from V and 3 bases from J; bases unmatched to any gene: 10. The CDR3 is 17 amino acids. For the CDR3, the DNA is TGTGCCAGAAGCTTGGTGGTGGCGGGAGAGGCGACAGATACGCAGTATTTT. As protein: CARSLVVAGEATDTQYF.

The chain combines TRBV9 with TRBJ2-1; 11 bases match TRBD2. Germline V lookup: CDR1 SGDLS, CDR2 YYNGEE. The CDR3 extends over 18 amino acids. J gave up 12 bases and V 0 bases, and 17 bases lay outside the gene matches. The CDR3 loop reads CASSVATGLAGGSGGQFF. DNA for the CDR3: TGTGCCAGCAGCGTAGCTACAGGGCTAGCGGGAGGATCGGGTGGGCAGTTCTTC.

This clone has a handful of counts. The rearrangement links TRBV30 to TRBJ2-7; the D is unclear. Germline V lookup: CDR1 GTSNPN, CDR2 SVGIG (reference sequence). This CDR3 is 9 amino acids long. Trimming stripped 8 bases from V and 4 bases from J, with 6 bases between. CDR3 amino acids: CAERYEQYF. The CDR3, as DNA: TGTGCCGAGAGGTACGAGCAGTACTTC.

This clone was seen only once. The chain employs TRBV19 and TRBJ1-5; no clear D gene. This CDR3 is built from 14 residues. V dropped 4 bases and J dropped 11 bases, with 18 bases sitting between them. Germline-derived CDR1 and CDR2 are LNHDA and SQIVND (reference sequence). Here the CDR3 DNA reads TGTGCCAGTAGTAGAGAGGGTCGGGGATCAGCCCAGCATTTT. Amino acid sequence: CASSREGRGSAQHF.

This chain uses TRBV5-4 with TRBJ2-1; 7 positions agree with TRBD2. Germline loops: CDR1 SGHNT, CDR2 YYREEE (reference sequence). The CDR3 has 15 amino acids. The trim removed 2 bases at V and 2 bases at J, leaving 4 bases unmatched. Here the CDR3 DNA reads TGTGCCAGCAGCTTTCGGCTAGCGGCCTACAATGAGCAGTTCTTC. This sequence encodes CASSFRLAAYNEQFF. The whole variable domain, filled in from reference TRBV5-4 and TRBJ2-1, reads ETGVTQSPTHLIKTRGQQVTLRCSSQSGHNTVSWYQQALGQGPQFIFQYYREEENGRGNFPPRFSGLQFPNYSSELNVNALELDDSALYLCASSFRLAAYNEQFFGPGTRLTVL.

This chain uses TRBV5-1 with TRBJ2-7, with 7 bases matching TRBD2. The CDR3 length is 17 residues. The V gene's germline CDR1 is SGHRS and CDR2 YFSETQ. V was pared by 0 bases and J by 0 bases, with 9 bases of the junction left unmatched. This chain's CDR3 is CASSLGSSGVNSYEQYF. As DNA, the CDR3 is TGCGCCAGCAGCTTGGGGTCCAGCGGGGTAAACTCCTACGAGCAGTACTTC. Full variable domain (remainder filled in from reference TRBV5-1 and TRBJ2-7): KAGVTQTPRYLIKTRGQQVTLSCSPISGHRSVSWYQQTPGQGLQFLFEYFSETQRNKGNFPGRFSGRQFSNSRSEMNVSTLELGDSALYLCASSLGSSGVNSYEQYFGPGTRLTVT.

The V and J genes are TRBV6-6 and TRBJ2-2, with no clear D. Germline V lookup: CDR1 MNHNY, CDR2 SVGAGI (reference sequence). V was clipped by 3 bases and J by 7 bases, with 3 bases between them. The CDR3 runs 11 residues. The CDR3 DNA is TGTGCCAGCAGTTATGTCGGGGAGCTGTTTTTT. Translation gives CASSYVGELFF.

The count of this clone is one. V and J are TRBV10-1 and TRBJ2-7, with 8 bases identical to TRBD2. J gave up 5 bases and V 5 bases, and 8 bases lay outside the gene matches. Germline CDR1 reads WNHNN; CDR2 reads SYGVQD (reference sequence). The CDR3 has 14 residues. Here the CDR3 reads CASSSSGRGNEQYF. Here the CDR3 DNA reads TGCGCCAGCAGTTCAAGCGGGAGAGGGAACGAGCAGTACTTC.

This clone is a singleton in its sample. At one boundary the junction diverges from the germline segment, which might be a read error. CDR3 sequence reads: CAGSTIGNYGYTF. CDR3 in DNA: TGTGCCGGTAGTACAATTGGGAACTATGGCTACACCTTC. The chain has TRBV19 and TRBJ1-2; D is uncertain. This CDR3 comprises 13 residues. Per the germline V gene, CDR1 is LNHDA and CDR2 is SQIVND (reference sequence).

The V gene is TRBV27, the J gene TRBJ2-3, with D perhaps TRBD1 (6 bases). Germline-derived CDR1 and CDR2 are MNHEY and SMNVEV (reference sequence). V lost 6 bases, J lost 6 bases, and 16 bases lay in between. CDR3 size: 14 residues. The CDR3 DNA sequence: TGTGCCAGCAGCTCCCTACAGGGCAGGGATACGCAGTATTTT. Its translation is CASSSLQGRDTQYF.

The gene calls are TRBV25-1 and TRBJ2-5, with 8 bases that match TRBD1. This CDR3 has 13 residues. Germline trimming cut 4 bases from V and 2 bases from J; bases unmatched to any gene: 0. Germline V gene sequence: CDR1 MGHDK, CDR2 SYGVNS. This CDR3 is CASSGTGQETQYF. In DNA form, the CDR3 reads TGTGCCAGCAGTGGGACAGGGCAAGAGACCCAGTACTTC.

The genes are TRBV18 and TRBJ2-5; no clear D. Trimming took off 3 bases at V and 1 base at J, with 12 bases between the two ends. Germline V gives CDR1 KGHSH, CDR2 LQKENI. The CDR3 covers 15 residues. CDR3 nucleotides: TGTGCCAGCTCACCGCCAACTGGCTCCCAAGAGACCCAGTACTTC. Amino acids: CASSPPTGSQETQYF.

The CDR3 spells CASSRGAGGPQETQYF. CDR3 DNA: TGTGCCAGCAGCCGAGGAGCGGGAGGGCCCCAAGAGACCCAGTACTTC. The chain combines TRBV5-4 with TRBJ2-5, with 10 bases identical to TRBD2. Trimming cost V 4 bases and J 1 base; bases outside gene matches: 7. The CDR3 runs 16 residues. Germline CDR1 SGHNT, CDR2 YYREEE (reference sequence).

The chain employs TRBV19 and TRBJ2-2; 7 bases are a match to TRBD1. The CDR3 extends over 16 amino acids. Germline CDR1 reads LNHDA; CDR2 reads SQIVND (reference sequence). The J segment lost 2 bases and the V segment lost 7 bases, leaving 10 bases of the junction unmatched. CDR3 sequence reads: CASKLGDRFNTGELFF. Written as DNA, the CDR3 is TGTGCCAGTAAATTAGGGGACAGATTCAACACCGGGGAGCTGTTTTTT. Filled out from reference TRBV19 and TRBJ2-2, the complete variable domain reads DGGITQSPKYLFRKEGQNVTLSCEQNLNHDAMYWYRQDPGQGLRLIYYSQIVNDFQKGDIAEGYSVSREKKESFPLTVTSAQKNPTAFYLCASKLGDRFNTGELFFGEGSRLTVL.

This sequence joins TRBV10-3 and TRBJ1-5, with TRBD1 as a possible D gene (5 bases). V lost 3 bases and J 9 bases, leaving 9 bases between the germline ends. The CDR3 runs to 12 residues. In germline, CDR1 is ENHRY, CDR2 SYGVKD. The CDR3 coding sequence is TGTGCCATCAGTGATCCGGGGGGGCCCCAGCATTTT. It codes for CAISDPGGPQHF.

This chain connects TRBV5-4 to TRBJ2-5; TRBD2 is a possible D gene (6 bases). Trimming took off 4 bases at V and 3 bases at J, with 13 bases between the two ends. The CDR3 loop spans 14 amino acids. CDR1 is SGHNT, CDR2 YYREEE, per germline (reference sequence). CDR3 bases: TGTGCCAGCAGCGGGGAGGTAGCGGAAGAGACCCAGTACTTC. Protein sequence: CASSGEVAEETQYF.

V and J are TRBV6-5 and TRBJ2-1; D is possibly TRBD1 or TRBD2 (5 bases each). Germline V gene lookup returns CDR1 MNHEY and CDR2 SVGAGI. The germline V and J ends were trimmed by 1 base and 13 bases, with 8 bases remaining between them. This CDR3 contains 11 residues. The CDR3 nucleotides read TGTGCCAGCAGTTACTTCGGGACCCAGTTCTTC. This sequence encodes CASSYFGTQFF.

V usage is TRBV10-3 and J usage is TRBJ2-1, with 9 bases that match TRBD2. CDR3 length equals 14 residues. CDR1 is ENHRY, CDR2 SYGVKD, per germline. Trimming cost V 2 bases and J 7 bases; bases outside gene matches: 3. CDR3 sequence: CAISEPSGINEQFF. CDR3 in DNA: TGTGCCATCAGTGAGCCTAGCGGGATTAATGAGCAGTTCTTC.

V gene TRBV10-2 combines with J gene TRBJ2-2; 13 bases line up with TRBD2. V gave up 4 bases and J gave up 4 bases; unmatched junction bases: 6. The CDR3 is 17 residues long. CDR1 and CDR2 from the germline V gene are WSHSY and SAAADI. CDR3 sequence reads: CASSVLAGGPGTGELFF. DNA of the CDR3: TGCGCCAGCAGTGTACTAGCGGGAGGGCCGGGCACCGGGGAGCTGTTTTTT.

The chain combines TRBV18 with TRBJ2-7; TRBD2 might be the D (7 bases). V was shortened by 2 bases and J by 3 bases, with 23 bases between the two germline ends. The germline V gene has CDR1 KGHSH and CDR2 LQKENI. The CDR3 spans 18 residues. The CDR3 region has the DNA TGTGCCAGCTCACCAAATGGGGGGGGCGCAGGCGATGTCTACGAGCAGTACTTC. Its translation is CASSPNGGGAGDVYEQYF.

The chain links TRBV2 to TRBJ1-2; weak D call: TRBD1 (5 bases). Germline V gene data show CDR1 as SNHLY and CDR2 as FYNNEI. CDR3 size: 17 residues. Trimming took 3 bases from V and 1 from J, leaving 18 bases between them. The CDR3 DNA is TGTGCCAGCAGTGAGGTGGGCTTTGCAGGGCTTAACTATGGCTACACCTTC. Amino acid sequence: CASSEVGFAGLNYGYTF. Filled out from reference TRBV2 and TRBJ1-2, the complete variable domain reads EPEVTQTPSHQVTQMGQEVILRCVPISNHLYFYWYRQILGQKVEFLVSFYNNEISEKSEIFDDQFSVERPDGSNFTLKIRSTKLEDSAMYFCASSEVGFAGLNYGYTFGSGTRLTVV.

The V call is TRBV5-1, the J call TRBJ2-2; the match to TRBD2 covers 10 bases. This CDR3 is built from 15 residues. Per the germline V gene, CDR1 is SGHRS and CDR2 is YFSETQ. V lost 4 bases, J lost 4 bases, and 4 bases stayed unmatched. Here the CDR3 DNA reads TGCGCCAGCAGCCCTAGCGGGAGCGGCACCGGGGAGCTGTTTTTT. Translated: CASSPSGSGTGELFF.

This chain links TRBV30 with TRBJ2-7; 7 bases agree with TRBD1. This CDR3 has 13 residues. The trim removed 1 base at V and 2 bases at J, leaving 2 bases unmatched. From germline, CDR1 is GTSNPN and CDR2 SVGIG (reference sequence). The CDR3 sequence: CAWSEDRTYEQYF. The CDR3 nucleotides read TGTGCCTGGAGTGAGGACAGGACCTACGAGCAGTACTTC.